These T cell receptor beta chains were read from a single sample in a study of blood T cell repertoires in COVID-19. Generated by immunoSEQ multiplex PCR, the TCRdb table keeps only in-frame clones and is missing some. The sample shows 190,000 or so clones, about 87% of them seen only once. Sequencing input: peripheral blood. These receptors all come from a woman aged 18-30 years who had recovered from COVID-19. CDR3s include the opening cysteine and the closing phenylalanine or tryptophan. D genes are given only for firm matches. Clone sizes are given selectively: once, few, many, or a class where the clone is expanded.

j_call	clone_size	d_call	v_call	cdr3_nt	cdr3_aa
TRBJ2-1	-	TRBD2	TRBV25-1	TGTGCCAGCAGGGCTAGCCCCGGGACTAGCAGCAATGAGCAGTTCTTC	CASRASPGTSSNEQFF
TRBJ2-1	once	TRBD2	TRBV27	TGTGCCAGCAGTTTGGGGACTAACTACAATGAGCAGTTCTTC	CASSLGTNYNEQFF
TRBJ2-1	-	TRBD2	TRBV7-9	TGTGCCAGCAGCCTAAGAGGGACTAGCGGGGTAAATGAGCAGTTCTTC	CASSLRGTSGVNEQFF
TRBJ1-5	-	-	TRBV5-6	TGTGCCAGCAGCTTGGCCAGGCGAGGCAATCAGCCCCAGCATTTT	CASSLARRGNQPQHF
TRBJ1-5	-	TRBD1	TRBV4-1	TGCGCCAGCAGCTACGGACAGGGAAATCAGCCCCAGCATTTT	CASSYGQGNQPQHF
TRBJ2-3	once	-	TRBV5-5	TGTGCCAGCAGCTTGGGGGGCAGGTCTTCAGATACGCAGTATTTT	CASSLGGRSSDTQYF
TRBJ1-1	-	-	TRBV4-1	TGCGCCAGCAGCCCACAGGCGGACACTGAAGCTTTCTTT	CASSPQADTEAFF
TRBJ2-3	-	TRBD1	TRBV24-1	TGTGCCACCAGTGATTTTGGCCAGGGGGTAGCAGATACGCAGTATTTT	CATSDFGQGVADTQYF
TRBJ2-1	once	-	TRBV30	TGTGCCTGGAGTGACAGCTCCTACAATGAGCAGTTCTTC	CAWSDSSYNEQFF
TRBJ2-1	-	-	TRBV14	TGTGCCAGCAGCCCTTTCACCTCCCCGGGAAGTGAGCAGTTCTTC	CASSPFTSPGSEQFF
TRBJ2-3	-	TRBD2	TRBV7-2	TGTGCCAGCAGCGGCGGGGGGGCACCAGATACGCAGTATTTT	CASSGGGAPDTQYF
TRBJ1-2	once	-	TRBV24-1	TGTGCCACCAGTGATAACGCAGGGGTAGACTATGGCTACACCTTC	CATSDNAGVDYGYTF
TRBJ1-2	-	-	TRBV6-2/TRBV6-3	TGTGCCAGCAGTTACCAGCGCAACAGGTCCCGGTATGGCTACACCTTC	CASSYQRNRSRYGYTF
TRBJ2-3	-	-	TRBV19	TGTGCCAGTAGTATATCCAAAAGCACAGATACGCAGTATTTT	CASSISKSTDTQYF
TRBJ2-4	-	TRBD2	TRBV9	TGTGCCAGCAGCCCAGGGGCGGGAGGGGGCAAAAACATTCAGTACTTC	CASSPGAGGGKNIQYF
TRBJ2-5	once	TRBD2	TRBV7-2	TGTGCCAGCAGCTCGCGACCCCTAGCGGGGGTCCGTATTCAAGAGACCCAGTACTTC	CASSSRPLAGVRIQETQYF
TRBJ1-2	-	TRBD1	TRBV5-1	TGCGCCAGCAGCTGGCAGGGGGGATATGGCTACACCTTC	CASSWQGGYGYTF
TRBJ1-5	-	TRBD1	TRBV7-2	TGTGCCAGCAGCTTCACAGGGGGCGATCAGCCCCAGCATTTT	CASSFTGGDQPQHF
TRBJ2-1	-	TRBD1	TRBV6-1	TGTGCCAGCAGTGAAGGGCAGGGGGTCGATGAGCAGTTCTTC	CASSEGQGVDEQFF
TRBJ2-5	-	TRBD2	TRBV28	TGTGCCAGCAGTTTACCCGTAGCGGGGGGGCTAGAGACCCAGTACTTC	CASSLPVAGGLETQYF
TRBJ2-1	-	-	TRBV19	TGTGCCAGTAGTAGAGAAGGCGGGTCGGCCTACAATGAGCAGTTCTTC	CASSREGGSAYNEQFF
TRBJ2-1	-	TRBD2	TRBV11-2	TGTGCCAGCAGCCCCCGACTAGCGGGAGACAATGAGCAGTTCTTC	CASSPRLAGDNEQFF
TRBJ2-2	-	TRBD2	TRBV11-2	TGTGCCAGCAGCTTGCAGTCCATCGGCGGGGGGTTGGCCGGGGAGCTGTTTTTT	CASSLQSIGGGLAGELFF
TRBJ1-4	-	-	TRBV7-9	TGTGCCAGCAGCACACCTTTAGGGAGACCCCGGGCCAGAGAAAAAAAACTGTTTTTT	CASSTPLGRPRAREKKLFF